Listed below are T cell receptor beta chains from one sample, sequenced in a study of OX40 agonist ivuxolimab in advanced cancers. Clones were sequenced by immunoSEQ multiplex PCR, and TCRdb holds only the in-frame ones, with some missing. The data contain approximately 84,000 clones, roughly 89% of them seen just once; the ten biggest clones take up approximately 0.19%. The sequenced sample was CD4+ or CD8+ T cells sorted from blood, obtained in a trial of the OX40 agonist ivuxolimab. The receptor set was obtained from an adult with an advanced solid tumor such as melanoma, head and neck, liver or kidney cancer. The CDR3 runs from the conserved cysteine through the conserved F or W.

cdr3_aa: CASSNRAGRNTGELFF
v_call: TRBV21-1
j_call: TRBJ2-2

cdr3_aa: CASSLGGQNTEAFF
v_call: TRBV7-9
j_call: TRBJ1-1

cdr3_aa: CASSDSPNTEAFF
v_call: TRBV6-1
j_call: TRBJ1-1

cdr3_aa: CASSVRAGGGETQYF
v_call: TRBV9
j_call: TRBJ2-5

cdr3_aa: CASSYRGTNEKLFF
v_call: TRBV6-6
j_call: TRBJ1-4

cdr3_aa: CASSSRQPERETEAFF
v_call: TRBV27
j_call: TRBJ1-1

cdr3_aa: CASSLHDRAQPQHF
v_call: TRBV19
j_call: TRBJ1-5

cdr3_aa: CASSLGDRAGSIQYF
v_call: TRBV7-2
j_call: TRBJ2-4

cdr3_aa: CAWSTRGNQPQHF
v_call: TRBV30
j_call: TRBJ1-5

cdr3_aa: CASVTDYGYTF
v_call: TRBV6-5
j_call: TRBJ1-2

cdr3_aa: CASSIPGAAGELFF
v_call: TRBV19
j_call: TRBJ2-2

cdr3_aa: CASSTHRGTDTQYF
v_call: TRBV27
j_call: TRBJ2-3

cdr3_aa: CASSLGALNYNEQFF
v_call: TRBV7-2
j_call: TRBJ2-1

cdr3_aa: CASSQSQELYGYTF
v_call: TRBV18
j_call: TRBJ1-2

cdr3_aa: CASRLAGAPGELFF
v_call: TRBV28
j_call: TRBJ2-2

cdr3_aa: CASSLGQGGGYTF
v_call: TRBV9
j_call: TRBJ1-2

cdr3_aa: CASSAGTGGYTIYF
v_call: TRBV9
j_call: TRBJ1-3

cdr3_aa: CASSLLGQGANTGELFF
v_call: TRBV27
j_call: TRBJ2-2

cdr3_aa: CASSQEERRPYEQYF
v_call: TRBV4-2
j_call: TRBJ2-7

cdr3_aa: CASSSGTSGLNEQFF
v_call: TRBV18
j_call: TRBJ2-1

cdr3_aa: CASSPPTALTTQYF
v_call: TRBV18
j_call: TRBJ2-3

cdr3_aa: CASRLGGSNQPQHF
v_call: TRBV2
j_call: TRBJ1-5

cdr3_aa: CAISLSGPLSYNEQFF
v_call: TRBV10-3
j_call: TRBJ2-1

cdr3_aa: CASSEQGAREKLFF
v_call: TRBV9
j_call: TRBJ1-4

cdr3_aa: CASRDQGDEKLFF
v_call: TRBV11-2
j_call: TRBJ1-4

cdr3_aa: CASSPQAETGKNEKLFF
v_call: TRBV18
j_call: TRBJ1-4

cdr3_aa: CAAHSGGRRAGELFF
v_call: TRBV28
j_call: TRBJ2-2

cdr3_aa: CASSYPGLAGNDEQYF
v_call: TRBV6-6
j_call: TRBJ2-7

cdr3_aa: CASSLGISYGYTF
v_call: TRBV6-5
j_call: TRBJ1-2

cdr3_aa: CASSDRGQGFEQYF
v_call: TRBV10-2
j_call: TRBJ2-7

cdr3_aa: CASSLPAGVHEQYF
v_call: TRBV5-6
j_call: TRBJ2-7

cdr3_aa: CASGGEGRGAYGYTF
v_call: TRBV6-1
j_call: TRBJ1-2

cdr3_aa: CASSLRLAGPTDTQYF
v_call: TRBV11-2
j_call: TRBJ2-3

cdr3_aa: CASSLLDRANTGELFF
v_call: TRBV14
j_call: TRBJ2-2

cdr3_aa: CASSSGKETQYF
v_call: TRBV13
j_call: TRBJ2-5

cdr3_aa: CASSAGTGGEAFF
v_call: TRBV5-4
j_call: TRBJ1-1

cdr3_aa: CASCHSGTGSHEQYF
v_call: TRBV28
j_call: TRBJ2-7

cdr3_aa: CAISLGQTSTDTQYF
v_call: TRBV10-3
j_call: TRBJ2-3

cdr3_aa: CSVTGQFLAFF
v_call: TRBV20-1
j_call: TRBJ1-1

cdr3_aa: CASSQGWTMNTEAFF
v_call: TRBV7-2
j_call: TRBJ1-1

cdr3_aa: CASSLGQQETQYF
v_call: TRBV5-6
j_call: TRBJ2-5

cdr3_aa: CASSLEDTEAFF
v_call: TRBV7-9
j_call: TRBJ1-1

cdr3_aa: CASSLDRGGADTQYF
v_call: TRBV7-2
j_call: TRBJ2-3

cdr3_aa: CASRQAAVYGYTF
v_call: TRBV28
j_call: TRBJ1-2

cdr3_aa: CASRIAGAEPQHF
v_call: TRBV2
j_call: TRBJ1-5

cdr3_aa: CASSPSGTGVTDTQYF
v_call: TRBV18
j_call: TRBJ2-3

cdr3_aa: CASSLAGGPTGELFF
v_call: TRBV7-3
j_call: TRBJ2-2

cdr3_aa: CASRTIDGALYGYTF
v_call: TRBV6-1
j_call: TRBJ1-2